These 32 T cell receptor beta chains share one sample of origin, sequenced in a study of lymphopenia after photon versus proton radiotherapy. Some clones are missing from TCRdb's copy, which holds only in-frame ones; the method was immunoSEQ multiplex PCR. The sample holds tens of thousands of clones, roughly 89% seen once. Sequences were derived from peripheral blood, sampled from a patient treated with proton-based radiotherapy. These receptors all come from an older woman with cholangiocarcinoma. Some clones in this sample may be carry-over from other donors' samples.

This chain joins TRBV5-1 and TRBJ2-2; no clear D. This CDR3 is built from 14 residues. Germline loops: CDR1 SGHRS, CDR2 YFSETQ. V lost 0 bases and J 4 bases, leaving 7 bases between the germline ends. The chain's CDR3 is CASSLGVLTGELFF. The CDR3, as DNA: TGCGCCAGCAGCTTGGGAGTACTCACCGGGGAGCTGTTTTTT.

The chain recombines TRBV7-3 with TRBJ2-6, with 7 bases aligning to TRBD1. The germline V gene encodes CDR1 SGHTA and CDR2 FQGTGA. V was pared by 5 bases and J by 0 bases, with 4 bases of the junction left unmatched. The CDR3 consists of 16 residues. Here the CDR3 reads CASSPGQSSGANVLTF. For the CDR3, the DNA is TGTGCCAGCAGCCCGGGACAGAGCTCTGGGGCCAACGTCCTGACTTTC.

The chain recombines TRBV12-5 with TRBJ2-7, with D hard to call. Germline CDR1 and CDR2: LGHNT and FRNRAP. The V and J ends lost 6 bases and 3 bases respectively, with 9 bases between them. This CDR3 has 12 amino acids. CDR3 amino acids: CASGRVLYEQYF. The DNA of the CDR3 is TGTGCTAGTGGCCGCGTCCTCTACGAGCAGTACTTC.

The rearrangement joins TRBV5-1 to TRBJ2-7, with 8 positions matching TRBD1. J gave up 3 bases and V 2 bases, and 4 bases lay outside the gene matches. This CDR3 is built from 14 residues. Germline CDR1 reads SGHRS; CDR2 reads YFSETQ. CDR3 nucleotides: TGCGCCAGCAGCTTACAGGGGGGATACTACGAGCAGTACTTC. As protein: CASSLQGGYYEQYF.

In DNA, the CDR3 is TGTGCCAGCAGCCAAGGGCGTTTAGGCACTGAAGCTTTCTTT. It codes for CASSQGRLGTEAFF. The chain combines TRBV7-9 with TRBJ1-1, with D hard to call. Trimming took off 5 bases at V and 4 bases at J, with 14 bases between the two ends. CDR3 length equals 14 residues. From germline, CDR1 is SEHNR and CDR2 FQNEAQ (reference sequence).

The chain uses TRBV18 and TRBJ1-1, with 7 positions matching TRBD1. CDR1 is KGHSH, CDR2 LQKENI, per germline. The CDR3 has 14 amino acids. Trimming took 4 bases from V and 2 from J; bases not matched to a gene: 4. The CDR3 loop reads CASSQQGTNTEAFF. The CDR3, as DNA: TGTGCCAGCTCACAACAGGGGACTAACACTGAAGCTTTCTTT.

The rearrangement uses TRBV19 and TRBJ2-7; D is unclear. CDR1 and CDR2 from the germline V gene are LNHDA and SQIVND (reference sequence). V gave up 6 bases and J gave up 4 bases, with 19 bases separating them. The CDR3 extends over 15 amino acids. DNA for the CDR3: TGTGCCAGTAGCTGGAATCCCACCCCGTCATACGAGCAGTACTTC. Its protein is CASSWNPTPSYEQYF.

This clone was seen once. The chain employs TRBV5-1 and TRBJ2-3; D is possibly TRBD2 (5 bases). V was pared by 0 bases and J by 6 bases, with 11 bases between. This CDR3 has 14 amino acids. The germline V gene encodes CDR1 SGHRS and CDR2 YFSETQ. CDR3 in DNA: TGCGCCAGCAGCTTGGAAGATCCGGGGGATACGCAGTATTTT. Amino acid sequence: CASSLEDPGDTQYF.

The chain is built from TRBV9 and TRBJ1-3, with a possible D match to TRBD1 (6 bases). This CDR3 contains 12 residues. CDR1 SGDLS and CDR2 YYNGEE come from the germline V gene. Deletions cut 3 bases from V and 7 bases from J, with 8 bases between. DNA of the CDR3: TGTGCCAGCAGCGCGAGGGGGAACACCATATATTTT. Amino acid sequence: CASSARGNTIYF.

The chain carries TRBV2 and TRBJ2-1, with D tentatively TRBD1 (6 bases). V lost 6 bases and J lost 2, with 11 bases in between. The CDR3 is 14 amino acids. Per the germline V gene, CDR1 is SNHLY and CDR2 is FYNNEI. The CDR3 region has the DNA TGTGCCAGCAGGGTGCAGGGGCCCTACAATGAGCAGTTCTTC. Amino acids: CASRVQGPYNEQFF.

The chain is built from TRBV19 and TRBJ1-2; 10 bases agree with TRBD1. The CDR3 is 13 residues long. J lost 8 bases, V lost 4 bases, and 4 bases had no gene match. Germline lookup yields CDR1 LNHDA and CDR2 SQIVND (reference sequence). The CDR3 loop reads CASSTGTGDGYTF. The CDR3 nucleotides read TGTGCCAGTAGTACGGGGACAGGGGACGGCTACACCTTC.

The chain combines TRBV6-1 with TRBJ1-1, with D tentatively TRBD1 (5 bases). CDR3 length: 15 amino acids. Germline V gene lookup returns CDR1 MNHNS and CDR2 SASEGT. V shed 1 base and J shed 5 bases, with 14 bases lying between them. CDR3 in amino acids: CASSEVGTDYTEAFF. CDR3 in DNA: TGTGCCAGCAGTGAAGTCGGGACGGATTATACTGAAGCTTTCTTT.

The chain combines TRBV18 with TRBJ2-1; D uncertain. The V end lost 2 bases, the J end lost 9 bases, and 8 bases lay between the germline ends. CDR1 and CDR2 from the germline V gene are KGHSH and LQKENI. The CDR3 length is 12 residues. This CDR3 is CASSPAIGEQFF. The CDR3 DNA reads as TGTGCCAGCTCACCAGCCATAGGTGAGCAGTTCTTC.

V usage is TRBV2 and J usage is TRBJ2-7, with a possible D match to TRBD2 (6 bases). Germline lookup yields CDR1 SNHLY and CDR2 FYNNEI. The ends were cut back, 2 bases at V and 6 bases at J, with 8 bases in the middle. The CDR3 runs 12 residues. The CDR3 sequence: CASSERTTEQYF. CDR3 DNA sequence: TGTGCCAGCAGTGAAAGGACTACCGAGCAGTACTTC.

The chain combines TRBV18 with TRBJ2-1; TRBD1 might be the D (6 bases). This CDR3 comprises 17 residues. The V end lost 0 bases, the J end lost 8 bases, and 20 bases lay between the germline ends. Germline V gene sequence: CDR1 KGHSH, CDR2 LQKENI. The CDR3 loop reads CASSPPRHRASTDEQFF. CDR3 nucleotides: TGTGCCAGCTCACCACCCCGTCACAGGGCTTCGACGGATGAGCAGTTCTTC.

The chain is built from TRBV7-2 and TRBJ2-1; TRBD2 aligns across 10 bases. The CDR3 is 15 residues long. Germline CDR1 and CDR2: SGHTA and FQGNSA. V shed 1 base, J shed 8 bases, and the junction held 5 bases outside the gene matches. The CDR3 spells CASSLESGRVDEQFF. Here the CDR3 DNA reads TGTGCCAGCAGCTTAGAGAGCGGGAGGGTCGATGAGCAGTTCTTC.

This chain uses TRBV7-2 with TRBJ2-7; no clear D gene. V dropped 4 bases and J dropped 2 bases, with 12 bases sitting between them. CDR1 and CDR2 from the germline V gene are SGHTA and FQGNSA. The CDR3 covers 14 residues. The CDR3 protein is CASSSNSEPYEQYF. CDR3 DNA sequence: TGTGCCAGCAGCTCGAACAGTGAGCCCTACGAGCAGTACTTC.

This sequence joins TRBV2 and TRBJ2-7; 13 nucleotides align to TRBD2. Losses at the gene ends were 9 bases for V and 3 bases for J; bases not matched to a gene: 11. Germline CDR1 is SNHLY and CDR2 is FYNNEI. The CDR3 spans 16 residues. CDR3 bases: TGTGCCAGACACTCTCCTGGGACTAGCGGGAACTACGAGCAGTACTTC. Translating gives CARHSPGTSGNYEQYF.

V usage is TRBV7-3 and J usage is TRBJ2-3; TRBD2 might be the D (5 bases). This CDR3 has 15 amino acids. Trimming cost V 5 bases and J 1 base, with 13 bases left between them. The germline CDR1 and CDR2 sequences are SGHTA and FQGTGA. The CDR3 nucleotides are TGTGCCAGCAGCCCGGACTCCCTAGGCACAGATACGCAGTATTTT. Its protein product is CASSPDSLGTDTQYF. The whole variable domain, remainder taken from reference TRBV7-3 and TRBJ2-3, is GAGVSQTPSNKVTEKGKYVELRCDPISGHTALYWYRQSLGQGPEFLIYFQGTGAADDSGLPNDRFFAVRPEGSVSTLKIQRTERGDSAVYLCASSPDSLGTDTQYFGPGTRLTVL.

The rearrangement uses TRBV18 and TRBJ1-4; D is unclear. Germline values: CDR1 KGHSH, CDR2 LQKENI. The CDR3 consists of 14 residues. V was clipped by 4 bases and J by 5 bases, with 11 bases between them. CDR3 in amino acids: CASSQLAANEKLFF. As DNA, the CDR3 is TGTGCCAGCTCACAACTTGCAGCGAATGAAAAACTGTTTTTT.

V usage is TRBV6-6 and J usage is TRBJ2-7; D possibly uses TRBD1 or TRBD2 (5 bases each). The CDR3 runs 15 residues. Germline CDR1 reads MNHNY; CDR2 reads SVGAGI (reference sequence). V was pared by 5 bases and J by 6 bases, with 20 bases between. CDR3 in amino acids: CASSPYPGAYGEQYF. CDR3 nucleotide sequence: TGTGCCAGCAGTCCGTACCCCGGGGCCTATGGCGAGCAGTACTTC.

This clone has more than one count but fewer than ten. The chain joins TRBV18 to TRBJ1-5; D may be TRBD1 (5 bases). The CDR3 sequence is 13 residues long. Trimming stripped 5 bases from V and 3 bases from J, with 8 bases between. CDR1 and CDR2 from the germline V gene are KGHSH and LQKENI. CDR3 DNA sequence: TGTGCCAGCTCAGGGGACTTCAATCAGCCCCAGCATTTT. Protein product: CASSGDFNQPQHF.

This clone was counted a single time. The genes are TRBV13 and TRBJ2-5; 10 nucleotides agree with TRBD2. CDR3 length: 15 residues. Germline-derived CDR1 and CDR2 are PRHDT and FYEKMQ (reference sequence). With 0 bases clipped from V and 4 bases from J, the junction kept 2 bases outside the gene matches. The CDR3 DNA follows: TGTGCCAGCAGCTTAGGCCGACTAGCGGGAGAGACCCAGTACTTC. As protein: CASSLGRLAGETQYF.

The chain has TRBV19 and TRBJ1-5, with TRBD1 identical over 7 bases. Germline V CDR1 and CDR2: LNHDA, SQIVND (reference sequence). This CDR3 comprises 16 residues. The V segment lost 1 base and the J segment 4 bases; nucleotides outside the gene matches: 7. CDR3 protein: CASSIVRDRRNQPQHF. The DNA for the CDR3 is TGTGCCAGTAGTATAGTACGGGACAGAAGGAATCAGCCCCAGCATTTT.

The chain carries TRBV6-5 and TRBJ2-7; D is possibly TRBD2 (6 bases). The germline gives CDR1 MNHEY, CDR2 SVGAGI. The CDR3 loop spans 14 amino acids. Trimming removed 6 bases from V and 7 bases from J, with 19 bases in between. The CDR3 region is CASSPGRGPGEQYF. As DNA, the CDR3 is TGTGCCAGCAGCCCTGGGCGGGGCCCGGGAGAGCAGTACTTC.

The chain employs TRBV7-6 and TRBJ1-3; perhaps TRBD1 as D (6 bases). Trimming cost V 2 bases and J 3 bases, with 14 bases left between them. The CDR3 sequence is 16 residues long. CDR1 SGHVS and CDR2 FNYEAQ come from the germline V gene. Written as DNA, the CDR3 is TGTGCCAGCAGCTTAAGTACAGGGTTATATGGAAACACCATATATTTT. Protein product: CASSLSTGLYGNTIYF.

The CDR3 reads CASSLAQGAYNEQFF. CDR3 nucleotides: TGCGCCAGCAGCTTGGCCCAGGGGGCCTACAATGAGCAGTTCTTC. The chain carries TRBV5-1 and TRBJ2-1; 7 bases are shared with TRBD1. The CDR3 contains 15 residues. Trimming removed 0 bases from V and 2 bases from J; junction bases left unmatched: 2. Germline CDR1 is SGHRS and CDR2 is YFSETQ.

The chain combines TRBV28 with TRBJ1-5; D gene uncertain. Germline V CDR1 and CDR2: MDHEN, SYDVKM. The CDR3 spans 12 residues. The V end lost 5 bases, the J end lost 6 bases, and 8 bases lay between the germline ends. DNA for the CDR3: TGTGCCAGCAGTACTCTGCTTCAGCCCCAGCATTTT. Translating gives CASSTLLQPQHF.

This sequence joins TRBV10-3 and TRBJ1-1, with no clear D. This CDR3 region has 12 residues. V gave up 2 bases and J gave up 11 bases, with 12 bases separating them. CDR1 is ENHRY and CDR2 is SYGVKD in the germline V gene. The CDR3 bases are TGTGCCATCAGTGAGCCTTCCTTAAAGGCTTTCTTT. Protein: CAISEPSLKAFF.

The count of this clone is one. The chain links TRBV2 to TRBJ2-5; TRBD2 matches at 9 bases. CDR1 and CDR2 from the germline V gene are SNHLY and FYNNEI. This CDR3 comprises 15 residues. With V trimmed by 4 bases and J by 5 bases, 8 bases remained unmatched. For the CDR3, the DNA is TGTGCCAGCAGTGGGGGCGGGAGGGCCTGGGAGACCCAGTACTTC. This translates into CASSGGGRAWETQYF.

J is TRBJ1-2 and V is TRBV19; 7 bases fit TRBD1. With V trimmed by 7 bases and J by 5 bases, 7 bases remained unmatched. The CDR3 has 13 amino acids. Germline values: CDR1 LNHDA, CDR2 SQIVND (reference sequence). The CDR3 protein is CASIGAGGYGYTF. CDR3 nucleotide sequence: TGTGCCAGTATTGGGGCAGGGGGTTATGGCTACACCTTC.

The rearrangement uses TRBV2 and TRBJ2-7; 10 bases line up with TRBD2. Germline assignment: CDR1 SNHLY and CDR2 FYNNEI. There are 16 residues in the CDR3. V lost 3 bases and J lost 2; bases outside the gene matches: 7. The CDR3 bases are TGTGCCAGCAGTGACTCGGGACTAGCGCGACCCTACGAGCAGTACTTC. Translated, it gives CASSDSGLARPYEQYF.